The clone carrying this T cell receptor beta chain was detected only a few times. Its antigen remains unidentified. Researchers ran immunoSEQ v3.0 at survey level. Assay used: immunoSEQ multiplex PCR; TCRdb lists only in-frame clones, some missing. Of about 27,000 clones listed, nearly 85% are singletons. The data were obtained in a study of long-term antiretroviral therapy in people with HIV. Study-wide findings and caveats: Clones that had undergone expansion before ART dominated the repertoire at all time points.

Germline V gene lookup returns CDR1 MNHEY and CDR2 SVGAGI. The CDR3 sequence is 13 residues long. Trimming stripped 6 bases from V and 5 bases from J, with 13 bases between. The sample consisted of unsorted PBMCs, taken 0.8 years before starting antiretroviral therapy. The sequence was obtained from a young man with HIV. The rearrangement links TRBV6-5 to TRBJ1-2, with D tentatively TRBD1 (6 bases). The CDR3 loop reads CASSPRGTYGYTF. The CDR3 region has the DNA TGTGCCAGCAGCCCGCGGGGGACATATGGCTACACCTTC.